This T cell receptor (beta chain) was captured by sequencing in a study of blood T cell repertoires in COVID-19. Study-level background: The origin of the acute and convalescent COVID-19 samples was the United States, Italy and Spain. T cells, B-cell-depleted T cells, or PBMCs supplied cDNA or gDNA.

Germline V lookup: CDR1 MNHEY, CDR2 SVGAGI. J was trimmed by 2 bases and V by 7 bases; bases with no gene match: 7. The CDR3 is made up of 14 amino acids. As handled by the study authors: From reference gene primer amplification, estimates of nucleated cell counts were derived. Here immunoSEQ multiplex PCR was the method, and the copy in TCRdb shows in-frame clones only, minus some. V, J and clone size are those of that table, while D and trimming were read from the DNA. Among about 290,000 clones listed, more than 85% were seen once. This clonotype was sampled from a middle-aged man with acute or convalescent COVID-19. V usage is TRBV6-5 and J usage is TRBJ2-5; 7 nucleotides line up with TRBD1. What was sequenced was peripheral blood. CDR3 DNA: TGTGCCAGCACCCAAGGGACAGTTCAAGAGACCCAGTACTTC. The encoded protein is CASTQGTVQETQYF.